These T cell receptor beta chains were read from a single sample in a study of cytomegalovirus exposure and HLA in healthy donors. Repertoires were generated with immunoSEQ multiplex PCR, while TCRdb's copy carries only in-frame clones and drops some. The sample shows approximately 150,000 clones, roughly 89% of them seen only once. The sample was PBMCs. The origin of the receptors is a woman under 30 in good health and CMV-seropositive. Each CDR3 is given with its conserved first and last residue.

TRBV20-1 | CSARRDRVTFF
TRBV5-4 | CASSLIGGSYNEQFF
TRBV15 | CATSTEPGQGYEQYF
TRBV7-2 | CASSRVLAGELFF
TRBV4-1 | CASRPIGQGDTIYF
TRBV9 | CASSVEVAGVWDEQFF
TRBV5-1 | CASSTPGTSGINEQFF
TRBV4-1 | CASSQVSGETYEQYF
TRBV13 | CASSLGGQPYSYEQYF
TRBV9 | CASSVVMNTEAFF
TRBV29-1 | CSVDGVLGGNGYTF
TRBV6-1 | CASSESGGVVYEQYF
TRBV25-1 | CASHRQGDNEQFF
TRBV30 | CAWSLPYTGELFF
TRBV23-1 | CASPGQDSYNEQFF
TRBV7-6 | CASSLRTSGQNTDNEQFF
TRBV5-1 | CASSRLAGEGTDTQYF
TRBV7-9 | CASSLSKGRAYEQYF
TRBV6-1 | CASSEGREGLYEQYF
TRBV6-4 | CASSPGDGENGELFF
TRBV2 | CASSKLGKETEQYF
TRBV6-5 | CASRTGLGRYEQYF
TRBV19 | CASSMVGTGSYEQYF
TRBV11-1 | CASSVNRGREQFF
TRBV6-1 | CASSEFSGSSYNEQFF
TRBV11-3 | CASSLVFYTSGRGETQYF
TRBV5-1 | CASSLATTYGYTF
TRBV29-1 | CSVDVAYEQYF
TRBV30 | CAWSVRGHEQYF
TRBV5-1 | CASSLGSSYNEQFF
TRBV27 | CASSLSYGGVQPQHF
TRBV7-3 | CASSVDSGQYNEQFF
TRBV11-3 | CASSAWTGWNEQFF
TRBV9 | CASSVVGTGDEKLFF
TRBV27 | CASRLQGANYGYTF
TRBV4-1 | CASSQKISTHSSYEQYF
TRBV4-2 | CASSPALASGGYEQYF
TRBV10-3 | CAISVSGGAYNEQFF
TRBV29-1 | CSVEDRGTYNEQFF
TRBV25-1 | CASSHRGSNYGYTF
TRBV6-1 | CASSEQRVSNQPQHF
TRBV11-3 | CASSSTGTANTEAFF